Here is one T cell receptor beta chain with its context. As yet, its antigen is unknown. These data are taken from a study of beta chain features in type 1 diabetes. Study details: The patient and healthy donor groups were comparable for age, gender and cell yields. Findings and limits, study-wide: Cells that show high TCR expression could be over-represented by cDNA sequencing.

Since all of the isolated RNA was reverse transcribed, expressed TCRB transcripts were what got sequenced. Samples of naive, central memory and regulatory T cells yielded a mean of about 3.57 million reads. Data came from immunoSEQ multiplex PCR; TCRdb stores just in-frame clones and leaves some out. The data show hundreds of thousands of clones, over 25% seen once. Stem cell-like memory, regulatory, central memory and naive CD4+ cells were sorted via CD45RO/CCR7/CD25/CD127/CD95/CD27. V was shortened by 2 bases and J by 6 bases, with 17 bases between the two germline ends. Germline values: CDR1 GTSNPN, CDR2 SVGIG (reference sequence). The CDR3 length is 14 residues.

Sequenced input: naive CD4+ T cells from blood. This chain joins TRBV30 and TRBJ2-7, with a tentative D call TRBD1 (6 bases). The receptor's source is a man younger than 35 in good health. The CDR3 loop reads CAWSKQGGPSEQYF. The DNA of the CDR3 is TGTGCCTGGAGTAAACAGGGTGGCCCTTCCGAGCAGTACTTC.